This entry features one T cell receptor beta chain sequence. Its antigen is unknown. Base qualities are not provided; no much larger clone lies one nucleotide away. CDR1 LNHDA and CDR2 SQIVND are derived from the germline V gene (reference sequence). From V the trimming removes 3 bases and from J it removes 6 bases, while the gene matches leave 5 bases of the junction unaccounted for. There are 14 amino acids in the CDR3, from cysteine to phenylalanine inclusive. Only CDR3 DNA is held: 42 bases, read in frame from base 1. One collaborating source in Seattle enrolled patients while the patients were actively infected and followed the patients over time throughout the course of disease. Collaborating institutions collected whole blood in K2EDTA tubes following their own protocols. For TCRbeta analysis, collaborators shipped samples in one of three forms: frozen whole blood, isolated PBMCs, or DNA extracted from either of those sample types.

TCRbeta CDR3 regions were amplified from genomic DNA using the immunoSEQ Assay, a bias-controlled multiplex PCR. The published analysis was carried out like this. Nucleated cell counts per sample were estimated from amplification of reference gene primers within the assay. Sequence reads were collapsed and filtered to measure the absolute abundance of every unique TCRbeta CDR3 rearrangement. For each sample, productive Simpson clonality was calculated as the square root of Simpson's diversity index over productive rearrangements. TCRdb stores this immuneACCESS table with in-frame sequences only. Part of the clones is absent; in the studies checked, under half of the shortfall reflects unresolved V genes, and no reason is known for the rest. V, J and clone size are those of that table, while D and trimming were read from the DNA. For this sample there are more than 85,000 clones; around 90% appear just once. Jointly, the top ten make up roughly 4.2% of the sample.

The data stem from a study of blood T cell repertoires in COVID-19 (dated by TCRdb to 2018 to 2020). With respect to the entire study: The collaborator samples originated in the United States, Italy and Spain and spanned the acute and convalescent phases of COVID-19. Nearly every sample came with metadata listing a de-identified subject ID, COVID-19 status, age in years and sex. The prospective study material was composed of cDNA or gDNA derived from T cells, B-cell-depleted T cells, or PBMCs. Where available, HLA class I and class II types were taken from metadata supplied by the sample provider and were not determined by assay-based typing. The repertoires were released in a freely available public database intended as a resource for research on the immune response to SARS-CoV-2. Subjects who had been exposed to COVID-19, were actively infected with it, or had recovered from it provided the deeply sampled blood TCRbeta repertoires that made up the dataset. The samples were drawn from the first 160 participants of the ongoing ImmuneRACE study and from under 1,500 subjects provided by 6 global collaborators. Results the study describes overall, beyond this receptor: Clinical and demographic metadata were provided uncurated, with the amount varying by source and participant.

This TCR was recovered from a human donor with COVID-19, enrolled during active disease. The donor label of this sample is uncertain. The rearranged segments are TRBV19 and TRBJ2-4, with 7 central nucleotides matching TRBD1. The sequenced sample was peripheral blood. The CDR3 amino acid sequence is: CASSMTGTLNIQYF. The nucleotide sequence is TGTGCCAGTAGTATGACAGGGACCCTAAACATTCAGTACTTC. With all but the CDR3 taken from the reference TRBV19 and TRBJ2-4 genes, the full variable domain is: DGGITQSPKYLFRKEGQNVTLSCEQNLNHDAMYWYRQDPGQGLRLIYYSQIVNDFQKGDIAEGYSVSREKKESFPLTVTSAQKNPTAFYLCASSMTGTLNIQYFGAGTRLSVL.